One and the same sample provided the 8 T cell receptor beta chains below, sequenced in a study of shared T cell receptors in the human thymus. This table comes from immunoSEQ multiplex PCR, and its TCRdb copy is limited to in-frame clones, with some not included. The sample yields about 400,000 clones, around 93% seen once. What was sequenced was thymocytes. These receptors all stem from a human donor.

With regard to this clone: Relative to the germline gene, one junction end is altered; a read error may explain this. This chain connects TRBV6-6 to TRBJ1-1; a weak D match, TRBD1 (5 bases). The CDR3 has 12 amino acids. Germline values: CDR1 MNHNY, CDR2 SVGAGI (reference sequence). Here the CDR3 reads CASNSGHTEAFF. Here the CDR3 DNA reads TGTGCCAGCAACTCCGGACACACCGAAGCTTTCTTT.

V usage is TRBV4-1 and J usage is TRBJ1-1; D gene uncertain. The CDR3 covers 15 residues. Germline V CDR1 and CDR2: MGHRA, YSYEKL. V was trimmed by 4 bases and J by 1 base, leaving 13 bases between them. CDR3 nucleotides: TGCGCCAGCAGCCGCATCGAGGGCTCGAACACTGAAGCTTTCTTT. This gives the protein CASSRIEGSNTEAFF.

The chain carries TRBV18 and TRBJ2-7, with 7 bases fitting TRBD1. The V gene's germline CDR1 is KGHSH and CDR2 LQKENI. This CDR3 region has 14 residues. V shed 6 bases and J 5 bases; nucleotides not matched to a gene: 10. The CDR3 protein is CASSKKDRANEQYF. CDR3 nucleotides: TGTGCCAGCTCGAAAAAAGACAGGGCCAACGAGCAGTACTTC.

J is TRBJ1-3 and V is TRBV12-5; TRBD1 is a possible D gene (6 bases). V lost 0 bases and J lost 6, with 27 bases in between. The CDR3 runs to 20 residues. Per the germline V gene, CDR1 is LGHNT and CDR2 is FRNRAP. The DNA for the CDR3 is TGTGCTAGTGGTTTGGTACCCCGTGCAGGGGACCCAACCCGTGAAAACACCATATATTTT. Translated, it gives CASGLVPRAGDPTRENTIYF.

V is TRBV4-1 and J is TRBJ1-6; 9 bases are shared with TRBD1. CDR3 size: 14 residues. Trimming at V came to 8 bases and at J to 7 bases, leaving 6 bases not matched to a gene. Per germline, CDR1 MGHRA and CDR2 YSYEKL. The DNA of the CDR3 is TGCGCCAGCTGGACCGGGACAGGGAATTCACCCCTCCACTTT. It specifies CASWTGTGNSPLHF.

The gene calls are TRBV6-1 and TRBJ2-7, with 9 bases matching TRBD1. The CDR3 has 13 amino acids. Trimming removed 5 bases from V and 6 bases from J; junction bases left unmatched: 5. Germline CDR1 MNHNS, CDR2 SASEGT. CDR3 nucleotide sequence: TGTGCCAGCAGTACACAGGGGGCTCGCGAGCAGTACTTC. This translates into CASSTQGAREQYF.

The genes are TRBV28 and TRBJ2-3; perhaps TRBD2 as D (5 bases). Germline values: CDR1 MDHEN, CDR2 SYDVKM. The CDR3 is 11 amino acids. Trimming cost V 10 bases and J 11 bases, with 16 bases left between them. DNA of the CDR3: TGTGCCACCGCCCTGGCCGAGGGGCAGTATTTT. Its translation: CATALAEGQYF.

The DNA of the CDR3 is TGTGCCAGCAGTTTATCGAGGAGGGACAGGGGGGACGAGCAGTACTTC. This encodes CASSLSRRDRGDEQYF. J is TRBJ2-7 and V is TRBV27, with TRBD1 matching over 11 bases. From germline, CDR1 is MNHEY and CDR2 SMNVEV (reference sequence). V was pared by 0 bases and J by 5 bases, with 6 bases of the junction left unmatched. CDR3 length: 16 amino acids.